The rows below give T cell receptor beta chains drawn from one sample of a study of blood T cells in healthy people across ages. One entry per CDR3 protein, called by TCRdb with MiXCR from the 5' RACE reads. This table has around 870,000 distinct CDR3 sequences, under 30% appearing once. The sequencing input was blood. Every receptor here comes from a woman of 80 years or more in good health. Each CDR3 is given without its conserved first and last residue. The order of the fields is D gene, V gene, CDR3 protein. The D gene is left open where the match is weak.

. | TRBV2 | ASKRGDTEAF
. | TRBV20-1 | SAESPGLDTQY
TRBD1 | TRBV20-1 | SGGTGGRTRDGYT
TRBD2 | TRBV7-6 | ASSFSLASGGAATGELF
. | TRBV14 | ASTRQASSYNEQF
. | TRBV18 | ASSPRDLSDTQY
. | TRBV6-1 | ASSKYQPQH
. | TRBV20-1 | SARPGTGGDTQY
TRBD2 | TRBV5-5 | ASSLIAGGLPYNEQF
TRBD1 | TRBV5-4 | ASSRGQGASTDTQY
. | TRBV6-2/TRBV6-3 | ASSRDSVGDTQY
. | TRBV7-9 | ASIEIRGGYT
TRBD1 | TRBV28 | ATYQTGASTDTQY
TRBD2 | TRBV6-6 | ASTYTGTSGGKNIQY
. | TRBV9 | ASSVVGSDTQY
TRBD1 | TRBV27 | ASSFKGTGQGYQETQY
. | TRBV3-1 | ASSKGVPYSGANVLT
TRBD1 | TRBV29-1 | SVKQGEWTGELF
. | TRBV7-2 | ASSLAETSYYGYT
. | TRBV5-1 | ASRDEETQY
. | TRBV6-5 | ASSYLRGSSYEQY
. | TRBV12-3/TRBV12-4 | ASSSAQWEETQY
TRBD2 | TRBV12-3/TRBV12-4 | ASSLVGGMIFTGELF
. | TRBV24-1 | ATSESLSPHEQF
. | TRBV12-3/TRBV12-4 | ASSFTGRSNTEAF
TRBD1 | TRBV9 | ASQGQGMGYGYT
TRBD2 | TRBV7-2 | ASSFNGGAGDTQY
TRBD1 | TRBV28 | ASSFDPGGNGQY
. | TRBV28 | ASSTHTRGDTEAF
. | TRBV20-1 | SARPIGSFGEKLF
. | TRBV29-1 | SVEPGVTGELF
TRBD2 | TRBV6-2/TRBV6-3 | ASRRGLAEPYNEQF
. | TRBV20-1 | SARDQTTEQF
TRBD1 | TRBV5-1 | TSRLQGAPDAQY
. | TRBV14 | ASSQVGGVYEQY
. | TRBV9 | ASSVAGFGGTEAF
TRBD1 | TRBV5-5 | ASSWGTGGNGYT
. | TRBV20-1 | SATDPGVGYT
. | TRBV7-8 | AGSPARGNTEAF
. | TRBV11-2 | ASTFEGMGRTDTQY
. | TRBV5-1 | ASSPTDSIPYEQY
. | TRBV28 | ASSLPQRVSYNEQF
TRBD1 | TRBV7-4 | ASSLLDRNQPQH
. | TRBV6-1 | ASSEKWGSLGPQH
TRBD1 | TRBV12-3/TRBV12-4 | ASSPGQGAHGYT
. | TRBV6-6 | ASSYAQGYTGELF
TRBD2 | TRBV2 | ASSELLAGGPRFTDTQY
. | TRBV14 | ASNRRGDLNTEAF
. | TRBV7-2 | ASSLARGRRISGYT
. | TRBV4-2 | ASRDLYTGELF
TRBD2 | TRBV5-1 | ASSLFASGLAEERNEQF
. | TRBV20-1 | SAAPRTGNQPQH
TRBD1 | TRBV11-2 | ASSKNPPGQGDQPQH
TRBD2 | TRBV18 | ASSNPGTSGGPYNEQY